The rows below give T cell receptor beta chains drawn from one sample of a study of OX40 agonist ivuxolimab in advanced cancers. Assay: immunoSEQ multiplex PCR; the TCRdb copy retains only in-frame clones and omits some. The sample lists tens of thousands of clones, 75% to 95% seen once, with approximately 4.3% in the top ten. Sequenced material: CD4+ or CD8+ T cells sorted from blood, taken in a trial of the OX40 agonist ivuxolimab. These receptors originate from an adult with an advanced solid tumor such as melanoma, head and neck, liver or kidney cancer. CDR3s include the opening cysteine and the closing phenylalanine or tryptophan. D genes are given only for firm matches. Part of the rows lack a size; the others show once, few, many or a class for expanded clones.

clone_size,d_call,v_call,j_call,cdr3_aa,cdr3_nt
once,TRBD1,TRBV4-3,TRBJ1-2,CASSPGRGPLYGYTF,TGCGCCAGCAGCCCCGGGAGGGGGCCTCTCTATGGCTACACCTTC
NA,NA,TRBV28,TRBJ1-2,CASSFRQFYGYTF,TGTGCCAGCAGTTTTAGGCAGTTCTATGGCTACACCTTC
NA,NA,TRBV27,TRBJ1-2,CASSFSPESGYTF,TGTGCCAGCAGTTTTTCCCCAGAGAGTGGCTACACCTTC
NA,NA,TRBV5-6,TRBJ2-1,CASSLGPAQRNEQFF,TGTGCCAGCAGCTTGGGGCCGGCACAAAGGAATGAGCAGTTCTTC
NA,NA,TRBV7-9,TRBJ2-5,CASSLVAWPEQETQYF,TGTGCCAGCAGCTTAGTCGCATGGCCAGAACAAGAGACCCAGTACTTC
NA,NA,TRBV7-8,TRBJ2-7,CASSLFGYEQYF,TGTGCCAGCAGCTTATTCGGCTACGAGCAGTACTTC
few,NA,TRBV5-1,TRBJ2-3,CASSLAGVDPDTQYF,TGCGCCAGCAGCTTGGCCGGGGTCGACCCAGATACGCAGTATTTT
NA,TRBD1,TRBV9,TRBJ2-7,CASSARDRVHEQYF,TGTGCCAGCAGCGCCCGGGACAGGGTCCACGAGCAGTACTTC
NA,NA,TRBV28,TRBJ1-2,CASSPEGPNGVGDYGYTF,TGTGCCAGCAGTCCCGAGGGTCCAAACGGGGTTGGGGACTATGGCTACACCTTC
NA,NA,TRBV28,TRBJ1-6,CASSITGSSPLHF,TGTGCCAGCAGTATTACAGGGTCGTCACCCCTCCACTTT
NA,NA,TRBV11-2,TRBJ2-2,CASSPLRVAGELFF,TGTGCCAGCAGCCCCTTAAGGGTTGCCGGGGAGCTGTTTTTT
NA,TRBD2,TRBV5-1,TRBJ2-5,CASSGGLAGVETQYF,TGCGCCAGCAGCGGGGGACTAGCGGGAGTTGAGACCCAGTACTTC
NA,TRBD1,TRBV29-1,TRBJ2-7,CSVLLTGWPEQYF,TGCAGCGTCCTCTTGACAGGGTGGCCCGAGCAGTACTTC
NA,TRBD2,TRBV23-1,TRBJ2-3,CASSQPGQGLAGSTDTQYF,TGCGCCAGCAGTCAACCTGGACAGGGACTAGCGGGAAGCACAGATACGCAGTATTTT
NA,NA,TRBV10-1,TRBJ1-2,CASSETALCANYGYTF,TGCGCCAGCAGTGAGACAGCTCTCTGTGCTAACTATGGCTACACCTTC
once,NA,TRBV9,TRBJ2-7,CASSVAAEPLPKYF,TGTGCCAGCAGCGTAGCCGCGGAACCCCTACCAAAATACTTC
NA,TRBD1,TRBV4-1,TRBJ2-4,CASSHGQGNIQYF,TGCGCCAGCAGCCACGGACAGGGGAACATTCAGTACTTC
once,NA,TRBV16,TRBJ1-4,CASSQSGTSQGTNEKLFF,TGTGCCAGCAGCCAATCCGGGACTTCGCAGGGAACTAATGAAAAACTGTTTTTT
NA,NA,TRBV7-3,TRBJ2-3,CASSPVLSGTDTQYF,TGTGCCAGCAGCCCGGTCCTTAGCGGCACAGATACGCAGTATTTT
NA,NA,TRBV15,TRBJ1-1,CATSGIYGPGLNTEAFF,TGTGCCACCAGCGGAATTTATGGGCCAGGTCTTAACACTGAAGCTTTCTTT
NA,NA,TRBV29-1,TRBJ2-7,CSVVWGFNYEQYF,TGCAGCGTTGTCTGGGGATTTAACTACGAGCAGTACTTC
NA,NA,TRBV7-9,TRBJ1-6,CASNLARDRLGPPLHF,TGTGCCAGCAACTTAGCGCGAGACAGGCTTGGTCCACCCCTCCACTTT
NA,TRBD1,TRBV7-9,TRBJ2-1,CASSATTGLNEQFF,TGTGCCAGCAGCGCTACGACAGGGCTCAATGAGCAGTTCTTC
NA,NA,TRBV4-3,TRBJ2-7,CASSQVVGDEQYF,TGCGCCAGCAGCCAAGTTGTAGGGGACGAGCAGTACTTC
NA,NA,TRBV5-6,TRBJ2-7,CASSYGPSEQYF,TGTGCCAGCAGCTATGGGCCAAGCGAGCAGTACTTC
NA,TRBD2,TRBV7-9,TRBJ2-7,CASSHPLAETYEQYF,TGTGCCAGCAGCCATCCTCTAGCGGAGACCTACGAGCAGTACTTC